This entry describes one T cell receptor beta chain. Profiled with immunoSEQ multiplex PCR; TCRdb holds only in-frame clones, not every one. The repertoire has roughly 92,000 clones, 85% to 90% of them found once; the top ten carry less than 8.5%. These data are taken from a study of control samples from healthy donors and cancer patients. Germline CDR1 reads SGHTA; CDR2 reads FQGTGA. The CDR3 contains 17 residues. The V segment lost 2 bases and the J segment 3 bases; nucleotides outside the gene matches: 10. V gene TRBV7-3 combines with J gene TRBJ2-3; 8 positions agree with TRBD2. Input material: blood. The sequence was obtained from a woman in her sixties or seventies in good health. CDR3 sequence reads: CASSLPRGGARTDTQYF. The CDR3 DNA reads TGTGCCAGCAGCTTACCCCGGGGGGGGGCAAGGACAGATACGCAGTATTTT. Looking up the rest from reference TRBV7-3 and TRBJ2-3 gives the full variable domain: GAGVSQTPSNKVTEKGKYVELRCDPISGHTALYWYRQSLGQGPEFLIYFQGTGAADDSGLPNDRFFAVRPEGSVSTLKIQRTERGDSAVYLCASSLPRGGARTDTQYFGPGTRLTVL.